Listed below are T cell receptor beta chains from one sample, sequenced in a study of radiotherapy plus CTLA-4 blockade in lung cancer. Sequenced by immunoSEQ multiplex PCR; TCRdb stores in-frame clones only, minus some. This sample has approximately 78,000 clones, with roughly 80% found just once. This specimen was peripheral blood, taken from a patient treated with radiotherapy plus ipilimumab. These receptors were taken from a human donor with non-small cell lung cancer who had a complete response to radiotherapy plus ipilimumab. The CDR3 runs from the conserved cysteine through the conserved F or W. D genes are given only for firm matches. Clone size, where shown, is once, few, many, or a class for clones that have expanded.

V	D	size	J	CDR3	DNA
TRBV5-6	.	.	TRBJ1-4	CASSLYGSSANEKLFF	TGTGCCAGCAGCTTGTACGGCAGTAGTGCTAATGAAAAACTGTTTTTT
TRBV7-7	TRBD1	.	TRBJ2-2	CASSFISTGTGELFF	TGTGCTAGCAGCTTCATCTCGACAGGGACCGGGGAGCTGTTTTTT
TRBV11-2	.	.	TRBJ1-5	CASSLQGNQPQHF	TGTGCCAGCAGCTTACAGGGGAATCAGCCCCAGCATTTT
TRBV9	TRBD2	.	TRBJ2-3	CASSVTPLGLAASHSTDTQYF	TGTGCCAGCAGCGTAACCCCCCTGGGGCTAGCGGCATCTCATAGCACAGATACGCAGTATTTT
TRBV9	.	.	TRBJ2-1	CASSVGSTSYPYNEQFF	TGTGCCAGCAGCGTAGGGTCTACCTCTTACCCTTACAATGAGCAGTTCTTC
TRBV14	.	.	TRBJ1-2	CASSQVAAGVRGYTF	TGTGCCAGCAGCCAAGTTGCGGCAGGGGTACGGGGCTACACCTTC
TRBV6-6	.	once	TRBJ2-1	CASSPLDEQFF	TGTGCCAGCAGTCCTTTGGATGAGCAGTTCTTC
TRBV7-2	.	.	TRBJ1-2	CASSLGQKNYGYTF	TGTGCCAGCAGCTTAGGACAGAAGAACTATGGCTACACCTTC
TRBV19	.	.	TRBJ1-4	CASSIGGSGEKLFF	TGTGCCAGTAGTATAGGAGGTAGCGGTGAAAAACTGTTTTTT
TRBV6-1	.	.	TRBJ1-5	CASSEGQPQHF	TGTGCCAGCAGTGAAGGTCAGCCCCAGCATTTT
TRBV18	.	.	TRBJ1-3	CASSPLDPRPGNTIYF	TGTGCCAGCTCACCCTTGGACCCAAGACCTGGAAACACCATATATTTT
TRBV10-3	.	few	TRBJ1-2	CAAGVGAYTF	TGTGCCGCGGGAGTAGGGGCCTACACCTTC
TRBV7-9	.	.	TRBJ1-4	CASSARTAATNEKLFF	TGTGCCAGCAGCGCCAGGACGGCTGCAACTAATGAAAAACTGTTTTTT
TRBV19	TRBD2	.	TRBJ2-5	CASSTGLAGGQETQYF	TGTGCCAGTAGTACCGGACTAGCGGGAGGACAAGAGACCCAGTACTTC
TRBV11-3	.	.	TRBJ2-2	CASSLDPNTGELFF	TGTGCCAGCAGCCTCGACCCGAACACCGGGGAGCTGTTTTTT
TRBV10-3	TRBD1	.	TRBJ1-2	CAISVSQGIGGYTF	TGTGCCATCAGTGTCTCACAGGGGATCGGTGGCTACACCTTC
TRBV5-1	TRBD2	.	TRBJ2-5	CASSFLSGTSVETQYF	TGCGCCAGCAGCTTTCTTTCCGGGACTAGCGTTGAGACCCAGTACTTC
TRBV7-8	.	.	TRBJ1-4	CASSLGAGGEKLFF	TGTGCCAGCAGCTTAGGCGCCGGGGGTGAAAAACTGTTTTTT
TRBV11-2	.	.	TRBJ2-7	CASSLVAGNSYEQYF	TGTGCCAGCAGCTTAGTTGCGGGGAACTCCTACGAGCAGTACTTC
TRBV15	.	.	TRBJ1-4	CATSRGASGREKLFF	TGTGCCACCAGCAGGGGGGCCTCCGGACGGGAAAAACTGTTTTTT
TRBV19	.	.	TRBJ1-2	CASSWASYGYTF	TGTGCCAGTAGTTGGGCCTCCTATGGCTACACCTTC
TRBV6-6	.	.	TRBJ1-1	CASSKQGTEAFF	TGTGCCAGCAGTAAACAGGGCACTGAAGCTTTCTTT
TRBV5-1	.	.	TRBJ2-2	CASRPEGRGTGELFF	TGCGCCAGCCGCCCCGAGGGTCGGGGCACCGGGGAGCTGTTTTTT
TRBV6-5	TRBD1	.	TRBJ1-5	CASSYRTGERKPQHF	TGTGCCAGCAGTTACAGAACAGGGGAAAGGAAGCCCCAGCATTTT
TRBV18	.	.	TRBJ2-1	CASSPPAIYNEQFF	TGTGCCAGCTCACCACCGGCAATCTACAATGAGCAGTTCTTC
TRBV2	.	.	TRBJ2-1	CASSGEGEGYNEQFF	TGTGCCAGCAGTGGCGAGGGAGAGGGGTACAATGAGCAGTTCTTC
TRBV5-1	.	.	TRBJ1-1	CASSLRDLNTEAFF	TGCGCCAGCAGCTTACGGGATTTGAACACTGAAGCTTTCTTT